This passage covers 26 T cell receptor beta chains from one sample sequenced in a study of CD8+CD57+ T cells in acquired aplastic anemia. Both TCR beta VDJ combination and CDR3 sequence profiling were carried out. Genomic DNA was the template for this profiling. TCRdb recomputed calls from the reads with MiXCR, one row per CDR3 protein. The sample has around 230,000 distinct CDR3 sequences; over 60% are singletons. Material for sequencing was sorted CD4+, CD8+, or CD8+CD57+ T cells (not recorded which) from PBMCs. The receptors here all came from a human donor in good health.

This chain links TRBV15 with TRBJ1-1; D gene unclear. The CDR3 runs to 14 residues. Germline CDR1 and CDR2: LNHNV and YYDKDF (reference sequence). Trimming took off 5 bases at V and 3 bases at J, with 13 bases between the two ends. The chain's CDR3 is CATSPRSVDTEAFF. CDR3 DNA sequence: TGTGCCACCAGCCCTAGATCGGTCGACACTGAAGCTTTCTTT.

This clonotype has a single count. The V gene is TRBV20-1, the J gene TRBJ1-2; perhaps TRBD1 as D (6 bases). Germline V gene data show CDR1 as DFQATT and CDR2 as SNEGSKA (reference sequence). Between the trimmed V and J ends, which lost 0 bases and 4 bases, there was a span of 15 bases. This CDR3 is built from 15 residues. In DNA, the CDR3 is TGCAGTGCTAGAGATCTCCAGTCAGGGGTCTATGGCTACACCTTC. Translating gives CSARDLQSGVYGYTF.

The chain carries TRBV7-6 and TRBJ2-2, with a tentative D call TRBD2 (6 bases). This CDR3 is 14 amino acids long. Germline V gene lookup returns CDR1 SGHVS and CDR2 FNYEAQ. Deletions cut 1 base from V and 3 bases from J, with 6 bases between. The chain's CDR3 is CASSLGGDTGELFF. Here the CDR3 DNA reads TGTGCCAGCAGCTTAGGGGGGGACACCGGGGAGCTGTTTTTT. Based on the CDR3 plus reference TRBV7-6 and TRBJ2-2, the full variable domain is GAGVSQSPRYKVTKRGQDVALRCDPISGHVSLYWYRQALGQGPEFLTYFNYEAQQDKSGLPNDRFSAERPEGSISTLTIQRTEQRDSAMYRCASSLGGDTGELFFGEGSRLTVL.

The sample holds many counts of this clonotype. The chain carries TRBV29-1 and TRBJ2-4; D unresolved. The CDR3 totals 14 residues. Trimming cost V 4 bases and J 1 base, with 11 bases left between them. CDR1 is SQVTM and CDR2 is ANQGSEA in the germline V gene. CDR3 sequence reads: CSVVLGVAKNIQYF. In DNA form, the CDR3 reads TGCAGCGTTGTTCTGGGTGTCGCCAAAAACATTCAGTACTTC.

As DNA, the CDR3 is TGTGCCAGCAGTGAATCCGGGGCTCAGCCCCAGCATTTT. This sequence encodes CASSESGAQPQHF. The V call is TRBV2, the J call TRBJ1-5, with D possibly TRBD1 on 5 matching bases. Germline CDR1 SNHLY, CDR2 FYNNEI. The V gene lost 2 bases and the J gene lost 6 bases, with 8 bases spanning the gap. CDR3 length: 13 amino acids. The full variable domain, with the rest looked up from reference TRBV2 and TRBJ1-5, is EPEVTQTPSHQVTQMGQEVILRCVPISNHLYFYWYRQILGQKVEFLVSFYNNEISEKSEIFDDQFSVERPDGSNFTLKIRSTKLEDSAMYFCASSESGAQPQHFGDGTRLSIL.

This chain uses TRBV9 with TRBJ2-2, with 8 bases matching TRBD1. The CDR3 has 16 residues. Germline loops: CDR1 SGDLS, CDR2 YYNGEE. The V gene end was trimmed by 4 bases and the J gene end by 4 bases; junction bases not matched to a gene: 9. DNA for the CDR3: TGTGCCAGCAGCCTAGGACAGGGAAGGGGCACCGGGGAGCTGTTTTTT. Amino acid sequence: CASSLGQGRGTGELFF.

This clonotype was counted at least ten times. The V call is TRBV7-9, the J call TRBJ2-5; D call uncertain. Trimming took off 9 bases at V and 4 bases at J, with 12 bases between the two ends. The CDR3 has 12 residues. CDR1 and CDR2 from the germline V gene are SEHNR and FQNEAQ (reference sequence). CDR3 sequence reads: CASQGRRETQYF. The CDR3 DNA follows: TGTGCCAGTCAAGGCAGAAGAGAGACCCAGTACTTC.

This clonotype came up a few times. The J gene is TRBJ1-1, the V gene TRBV15; TRBD1 is a possible D gene (5 bases). CDR1 and CDR2 from the germline V gene are LNHNV and YYDKDF (reference sequence). CDR3 length equals 14 residues. The ends were cut back, 4 bases at V and 8 bases at J, with 17 bases in the middle. As DNA, the CDR3 is TGTGCCACCAGCAAGCCAGACAGAGGAAGAGAAGCTTTCTTT. Translating it yields CATSKPDRGREAFF.

This sequence joins TRBV7-9 and TRBJ2-1; D is perhaps TRBD1 or TRBD2 (5 bases each). Trimming left V 3 bases short and J 13 bases short, with 13 bases between. The CDR3 covers 12 residues. Germline loops: CDR1 SEHNR, CDR2 FQNEAQ (reference sequence). The CDR3 reads CASSLPGTEQFF. CDR3 coding DNA: TGTGCCAGCAGCTTGCCCGGGACGGAACAGTTCTTC. The variable domain in full, completed from reference TRBV7-9 and TRBJ2-1, reads DTGVSQNPRHKITKRGQNVTFRCDPISEHNRLYWYRQTLGQGPEFLTYFQNEAQLEKSRLLSDRFSAERPKGSFSTLEIQRTEQGDSAMYLCASSLPGTEQFFGPGTRLTVL.

With respect to this clonotype: At one of its ends the junction is not consistent with the germline gene, which may arise from a read error. This chain joins TRBV25-1 and TRBJ2-7; 10 bases match TRBD1. The CDR3 sequence is 15 residues long. Germline V gene data show CDR1 as MGHDK and CDR2 as SYGVNS. The CDR3 DNA follows: TGTGTCAGCAGGGAGGGACAGGGGACTTCCTACAAGCAGTACTTC. Residues: CVSREGQGTSYKQYF.

The J gene is TRBJ1-1, the V gene TRBV19; perhaps TRBD1 as D (6 bases). Per germline, CDR1 LNHDA and CDR2 SQIVND (reference sequence). Deletions cut 5 bases from V and 4 bases from J, with 14 bases between. This CDR3 spans 14 amino acids. DNA of the CDR3: TGTGCCAGTAGTCCAGGGGTGTATGGCACTGAAGCTTTCTTT. As protein: CASSPGVYGTEAFF.

This clonotype has at least ten counts. This rearrangement joins TRBV2 to TRBJ2-7; TRBD2 matches at 12 bases. V lost 7 bases and J lost 5; bases outside the gene matches: 3. This CDR3 is 13 amino acids long. CDR1 and CDR2 (germline): SNHLY, FYNNEI. The CDR3 coding sequence is TGTGCCAGCATCCGGACTAGCGGGGACGAGCAGTACTTC. Encoded protein: CASIRTSGDEQYF.

A few counts support this clonotype. V gene TRBV5-1 combines with J gene TRBJ2-5; the D gene is possibly TRBD2 (5 bases). Germline V gene sequence: CDR1 SGHRS, CDR2 YFSETQ. V was clipped by 3 bases and J by 5 bases, with 11 bases between them. The CDR3 has 13 amino acids. This CDR3 reads CASSWVRGETQYF. The DNA of the CDR3 is TGCGCCAGCAGCTGGGTGCGAGGGGAGACCCAGTACTTC.

The chain employs TRBV29-1 and TRBJ2-1; D perhaps matches TRBD2 (6 bases). Germline CDR1 reads SQVTM; CDR2 reads ANQGSEA. Trimming took 2 bases from V and 3 from J, leaving 11 bases between them. The CDR3 has 14 amino acids. For the CDR3, the DNA is TGCAGCGTTGAAACGGAGGGAAACTACAATGAGCAGTTCTTC. Translation gives CSVETEGNYNEQFF.

In regard to this clonotype: Germline and junction disagree at one end, which may indicate a read error. The genes are TRBV7-8 and TRBJ2-7, with D perhaps TRBD2 (5 bases). The CDR3 consists of 15 residues. Per germline, CDR1 SGHVS and CDR2 FQNEAQ. CDR3 region: CASSPPGRKSSEQYF. The CDR3 DNA reads as TGTGCCAGCAGCCCTCCGGGAAGGAAGTCCTCCGAGCAGTACTTC.

The chain carries TRBV4-2 and TRBJ2-7, with TRBD1 identical over 8 bases. The CDR3 is 15 residues long. The V gene end was trimmed by 5 bases and the J gene end by 5 bases; junction bases not matched to a gene: 11. Looked up from germline, CDR1 is LGHNA and CDR2 is YNFKEQ. The CDR3 here is CASSLSARGQDEQYF. The DNA for the CDR3 is TGTGCCAGCAGCTTGTCGGCCAGGGGGCAGGACGAGCAGTACTTC.

This sequence joins TRBV7-2 and TRBJ2-3, with D perhaps matching TRBD1 (6 bases). Looked up from germline, CDR1 is SGHTA and CDR2 is FQGNSA. The CDR3 extends over 18 amino acids. With 1 base removed from V and 5 bases from J, the gap between germline ends came to 22 bases. CDR3 coding DNA: TGTGCCAGCAGCTTAGATGGGCCTTGGGCAGGGGTAAGAGATACGCAGTATTTT. Translation gives CASSLDGPWAGVRDTQYF.

V gene TRBV10-3 combines with J gene TRBJ1-5, with D possibly TRBD1 on 6 matching bases. Per the germline V gene, CDR1 is ENHRY and CDR2 is SYGVKD. Trimming took off 0 bases at V and 4 bases at J, with 7 bases between the two ends. This CDR3 is 14 amino acids long. The CDR3 here is CAISESRGNQPQHF. In DNA form, the CDR3 reads TGTGCCATCAGTGAGTCGAGGGGGAATCAGCCCCAGCATTTT.

The V gene is TRBV14, the J gene TRBJ1-2; D remains ambiguous. This CDR3 is 15 amino acids long. Germline lookup yields CDR1 SGHDN and CDR2 FVKESK. Trimming took off 0 bases at V and 5 bases at J, with 13 bases between the two ends. CDR3 residues: CASSQDPGRRYGYTF. The CDR3 DNA sequence: TGTGCCAGCAGCCAAGATCCAGGCAGGAGGTATGGCTACACCTTC.

The chain employs TRBV6-5 and TRBJ2-7; D is undetermined. V lost 0 bases to trimming and J lost 4 bases, with 10 bases between them. The germline V gene encodes CDR1 MNHEY and CDR2 SVGAGI. The CDR3 spans 14 residues. CDR3 nucleotide sequence: TGTGCCAGCAGTTACTCGGGGATCGCGTACGAGCAGTACTTC. Protein: CASSYSGIAYEQYF.

The chain's CDR3 is CATSWTGATDTQYF. CDR3 sequence (DNA): TGTGCCACCTCATGGACAGGGGCCACAGATACGCAGTATTTT. The V call is TRBV10-3, the J call TRBJ2-3, with 9 nucleotides matching TRBD1. This CDR3 region has 14 residues. V lost 10 bases, J lost 2 bases, and 7 bases stayed unmatched. In germline, CDR1 is ENHRY, CDR2 SYGVKD.

The CDR3 DNA sequence: TGTGCCAGCAGCTTAGAAGGGACTAGTGGGAGTGAGCAGTACTTC. This codes for CASSLEGTSGSEQYF. The chain carries TRBV7-2 and TRBJ2-7; 8 positions match TRBD2. Losses at the gene ends were 1 base for V and 7 bases for J; bases not matched to a gene: 9. Germline lookup yields CDR1 SGHTA and CDR2 FQGNSA. The CDR3 extends over 15 amino acids.

This chain uses TRBV7-9 with TRBJ1-2; no clear D gene. The V end was cut by 7 bases, the J end by 4 bases, with 16 bases between. The germline V gene has CDR1 SEHNR and CDR2 FQNEAQ (reference sequence). This CDR3 is built from 14 residues. CDR3 DNA sequence: TGTGCCAGCACCAACCCGGGAGGCATCTATGGCTACACCTTC. Amino acids: CASTNPGGIYGYTF. Full variable domain (missing parts from reference TRBV7-9 and TRBJ1-2): DTGVSQNPRHKITKRGQNVTFRCDPISEHNRLYWYRQTLGQGPEFLTYFQNEAQLEKSRLLSDRFSAERPKGSFSTLEIQRTEQGDSAMYLCASTNPGGIYGYTFGSGTRLTVV.

V usage is TRBV12-3 or TRBV12-4 and J usage is TRBJ1-2, with D unresolved. V was trimmed by 3 bases and J by 8 bases, leaving 10 bases between them. The CDR3 is made up of 12 amino acids. CDR3 coding DNA: TGTGCCAGCAGTTTTATGAGAGGCGGCTACACCTTC. Protein product: CASSFMRGGYTF.

This clonotype came up once. As DNA, the CDR3 is TGTGCCACACGACGGGGGGGATCCAATGAGCAGTTCTTC. It yields the protein CATRRGGSNEQFF. This sequence joins TRBV24-1 and TRBJ2-1; 8 bases line up with TRBD2. The CDR3 totals 13 residues. Germline loops: CDR1 KGHDR, CDR2 SFDVKD. V gave up 10 bases and J gave up 6 bases; unmatched junction bases: 7.

The chain joins TRBV6-1 to TRBJ1-1; D not resolved. V lost 8 bases and J lost 1, with 14 bases in between. The V gene's germline CDR1 is MNHNS and CDR2 SASEGT. The CDR3 spans 14 residues. DNA of the CDR3: TGTGCCAGCCAAGGGTTCCTCGGGAACACTGAAGCTTTCTTT. Protein sequence: CASQGFLGNTEAFF.